These 7 T cell receptor beta chains were all obtained from the same sample, sequenced in a study of cytomegalovirus exposure and HLA in healthy donors. The study ran its PCR with 60 Vbeta and 13 Jbeta primers. Data came from immunoSEQ multiplex PCR; TCRdb stores just in-frame clones and leaves some out. This sample has about 93,000 clones, with 70% to 80% found just once. The sample was PBMCs. The receptors come from a man in his thirties or forties in good health and CMV-seronegative.

This clone showed up just a few times. The gene calls are TRBV5-6 and TRBJ1-1; tentative D call: TRBD1 (5 bases). Between the trimmed V and J ends, which lost 2 bases and 1 base, there was a span of 12 bases. CDR1 is SGHDT and CDR2 is YYEEEE in the germline V gene. The CDR3 has 15 amino acids. CDR3 region: CASSFRQGGNTEAFF. The CDR3, as DNA: TGTGCCAGCAGCTTCCGTCAGGGAGGGAACACTGAAGCTTTCTTT.

The genes are TRBV10-3 and TRBJ1-4; tentative D call: TRBD1 (6 bases). This CDR3 has 14 amino acids. V lost 10 bases and J lost 5, with 17 bases in between. Germline V gene lookup returns CDR1 ENHRY and CDR2 SYGVKD. Written as DNA, the CDR3 is TGTGCCACGCAGGAGAGGGGGGGGAATGAAAAACTGTTTTTT. This codes for CATQERGGNEKLFF.

V and J are TRBV18 and TRBJ2-5; 7 bases align to TRBD1. The CDR3 consists of 16 residues. Germline assignment: CDR1 KGHSH and CDR2 LQKENI. With 0 bases clipped from V and 3 bases from J, the junction kept 7 bases outside the gene matches. Here the CDR3 reads CASSPPGRGFEETQYF. The CDR3, as DNA: TGTGCCAGCTCACCACCGGGCAGGGGGTTCGAAGAGACCCAGTACTTC.

The chain joins TRBV13 to TRBJ2-1; 10 bases map to TRBD2. The trim removed 2 bases at V and 10 bases at J, leaving 5 bases unmatched. The germline V gene encodes CDR1 PRHDT and CDR2 FYEKMQ (reference sequence). This CDR3 contains 14 residues. CDR3 coding DNA: TGTGCCAGCAGCTTAATAGCGGGAGGCAGCGAGCAGTTCTTC. This translates into CASSLIAGGSEQFF.

The chain couples TRBV2 to TRBJ2-1; 7 nucleotides match TRBD1. Unmatched junction bases numbered 10, after V lost 0 bases and J lost 5 bases. CDR1 SNHLY and CDR2 FYNNEI come from the germline V gene. The length of the CDR3 is 17 residues. The CDR3, as DNA: TGTGCCAGCAGTGAAGCGCCCCCTCGGACAGGCCACAATGAGCAGTTCTTC. It is translated as CASSEAPPRTGHNEQFF.

In DNA, the CDR3 is TGTGCCAGCAATATAGAAAAGAACACTGAAGCTTTCTTT. Translated, it gives CASNIEKNTEAFF. The rearrangement uses TRBV6-1 and TRBJ1-1, with D unclear. The CDR3 consists of 13 residues. Germline V gene lookup returns CDR1 MNHNS and CDR2 SASEGT. V lost 7 bases to trimming and J lost 1 base, with 10 bases between them.

The genes are TRBV5-1 and TRBJ1-2; 7 bases are a match to TRBD1. The V and J ends lost 4 bases and 0 bases, in that order; junction bases with no gene match: 3. Germline V CDR1 and CDR2: SGHRS, YFSETQ. This CDR3 is 14 amino acids long. The CDR3 spells CASSGTVTNYGYTF. CDR3 nucleotides: TGCGCCAGCAGCGGGACAGTGACTAACTATGGCTACACCTTC.